This T cell receptor beta chain was obtained from a study of T-cell reconstitution after alpha-beta-depleted transplantation in children. There are 15 residues in the CDR3. Germline V gene data show CDR1 as MDHEN and CDR2 as SYDVKM. With V trimmed by 2 bases and J by 0 bases, 4 bases remained unmatched. Construction of the TCRbeta library involved unique molecular identifiers. TCRdb passed the PCR reads through MiXCR, listing each CDR3 protein once. The sample holds a few hundred thousand distinct CDR3 sequences, under 13% seen once. This clonotype came up many times. This rearrangement joins TRBV28 to TRBJ2-7; 7 bases are a match to TRBD2. The sample here was PBMCs from the stem cell graft donor, taken from the stem cell graft. This clonotype originated in a human donor who donated a stem cell graft to a child with acute lymphoblastic leukemia. As DNA, the CDR3 is TGTGCCAGCAGTTTAAGGCGGGAGCGCTCCTACGAGCAGTACTTC. It is translated as CASSLRRERSYEQYF.